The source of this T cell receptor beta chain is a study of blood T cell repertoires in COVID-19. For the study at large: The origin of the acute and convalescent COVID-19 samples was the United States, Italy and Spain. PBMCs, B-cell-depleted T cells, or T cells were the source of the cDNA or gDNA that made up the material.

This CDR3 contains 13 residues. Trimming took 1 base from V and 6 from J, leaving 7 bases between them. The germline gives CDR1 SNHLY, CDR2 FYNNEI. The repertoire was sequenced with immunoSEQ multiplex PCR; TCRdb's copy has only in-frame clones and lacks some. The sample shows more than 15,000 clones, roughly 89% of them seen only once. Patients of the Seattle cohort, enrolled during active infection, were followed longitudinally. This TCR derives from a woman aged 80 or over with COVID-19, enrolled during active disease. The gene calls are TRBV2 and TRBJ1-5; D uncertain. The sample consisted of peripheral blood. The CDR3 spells CASSEGGLQPQHF. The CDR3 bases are TGTGCCAGCAGTGAAGGCGGGCTTCAGCCCCAGCATTTT.